The T cell receptor (beta chain) described here comes from a study of graft-versus-host responses after intestinal transplantation (dated by TCRdb to the early 2020s). With regard to the full study: Multivisceral, liver-intestinal, or isolated intestinal transplants were received by the recipients. Every recipient was given anti-thymocyte globulin induction, followed by approximately three years of maintenance tacrolimus and steroids. The cohort enrolled approximately 24 intestinal transplant recipients including one retransplant, and 3 patients lacking pretransplant specimens were excluded. After intestinal transplantation, graft-versus-host and host-versus-graft alloreactive T cell clones in the graft, circulation and bone marrow were tracked using bulk TCR-beta CDR3 sequencing. Donor T cell macrochimerism was defined as a peak of at least 4% donor T cells among recipient peripheral blood mononuclear cells. Rather than being sequenced by the commercial service, samples from a few later patients were sequenced in-house on an Illumina MiSeq and processed with MiXCR. To identify alloreactive clones, pre-transplant mixed lymphocyte reaction products were sequenced and then compared with unstimulated pre-transplant donor and recipient T cells.

Blood samples were collected up to 4 times in the first month after transplant and then at least monthly when available. On the study overall, not on this receptor specifically: Conclusions were limited by the relatively low number and heterogeneity of intestinal transplant patients. Peak levels of circulating GvH clones were associated with declines in HvG clones early after transplant. In patients with donor T cell macrochimerism, the allografts had high GvH to HvG T cell clonal ratios. GvH clones turned up in recipient bone marrow, with some appearing earlier in ileal mucosa or blood, a pattern consistent with an intestinal mucosal origin.

Library method: the immunoSEQ multiplex PCR assay. For most patients, high-throughput TCR-beta CDR3 sequencing of genomic DNA was performed by Adaptive Biotechnologies. The paper's processing steps were these. Adaptive's ImmunoSEQ software was the source of the TCR sequencing data for 15 to 20 patients, while a few other patients were processed with MiXCR and VDJtools. CDR3 nucleotide sequences shared by donor and recipient were removed because the origin of these sequences could not be assigned. At least 2-fold expansion over unstimulated cells and a minimum CFSE-low frequency of 0.002% (template counts) or 0.001% (read counts) were required for clones to be classified as alloreactive. Clones detected in sequenced pre-transplant spleen, lymph node, or MLR CFSE-low populations of the donor or recipient were defined as mappable. Cumulative frequency of alloreactive clones was calculated as a percentage of all sequences weighted by copy number. What TCRdb holds here is the immuneACCESS table cut down to in-frame rearrangements. Part of the clones is not present; checked against another copy, under half of the missing clones reflect an unresolved V gene, and the others are unexplained. V and J calls and clone size follow that table, whereas D and trimming were derived from the DNA. The table for this sample lists roughly 56,000 clones; around 90% of them were counted only once. 2.5% to 3% of the sample is in the top ten clones.

Turning to this clone: Its antigen is not yet known. No base quality information exists; no much larger clone differs at one position.

Sequencing was performed on PBMCs, taken about 4 months after intestinal transplantation. This receptor was identified in a human patient who received an intestinal transplant, so some T cells may come from the graft donor.

In nucleotide form, the sequence is TGCAGCGTTGAAGGGGACGGTAGCTCCTACGAGCAGTACTTC. It translates as CSVEGDGSSYEQYF. The V gene is TRBV29-1 and the J gene is TRBJ2-7, with the D gene possibly TRBD1 or TRBD2, each one fitting 5 bases. In the germline V gene, CDR1 corresponds to SQVTM and CDR2 to ANQGSEA. V and J are truncated by 1 base and 0 bases respectively, leaving an intervening sequence of 10 bases. The cysteine opens and the phenylalanine closes a CDR3 of 14 amino acids. Only CDR3 DNA remains: 42 bases, in frame from the first base.